This entry concerns a single TCR beta chain. The antigen this receptor binds is unknown. No base qualities exist here, and no much larger clone lies one base off it. The data were obtained in a study of graft-versus-host responses after intestinal transplantation (dated by TCRdb to about 2021). For the wider study: Multivisceral, liver-intestinal, or isolated intestinal transplants were received by the recipients. Rather than being sequenced by the commercial service, samples from three later patients were sequenced in-house on an Illumina MiSeq and processed with MiXCR. After intestinal transplantation, graft-versus-host and host-versus-graft alloreactive T cell clones were followed in the graft, circulation and bone marrow using bulk TCR-beta CDR3 sequencing. Every recipient was given anti-thymocyte globulin induction, followed by approximately 3 years of maintenance tacrolimus and steroids. A peak of at least 4% donor T cells among recipient peripheral blood mononuclear cells was the definition used for donor T cell macrochimerism. The cohort enrolled 20 to 30 intestinal transplant recipients including one retransplant, and 3 patients lacking pretransplant specimens were excluded. To identify alloreactive clones, pre-transplant mixed lymphocyte reaction products were sequenced and compared with unstimulated pre-transplant donor and recipient T cells. The full study reports these points: In the allografts of patients with donor T cell macrochimerism, GvH to HvG T cell clonal ratios were high. GvH clones were found in recipient bone marrow, and some of the GvH clones appeared earlier in ileal mucosa or blood, which is consistent with an intestinal mucosal origin. The relatively low number and heterogeneity of intestinal transplant patients limited the conclusions. Early after transplant, declines in HvG clones were associated with peak levels of circulating GvH clones.

Blood samples were collected up to 4 times in the first month after transplant and then at least monthly when available. Library generation was performed with the immunoSEQ multiplex PCR assay. For most patients, high-throughput TCR-beta CDR3 sequencing of genomic DNA was performed by Adaptive Biotechnologies. The original methods were these. Adaptive's ImmunoSEQ software supplied the TCR sequencing data for approximately 18 patients, while MiXCR and VDJtools were used to process a few other patients. CDR3 nucleotide sequences shared between donor and recipient were removed because the origin of such sequences could not be assigned. At least 2-fold expansion over unstimulated cells and a minimum CFSE-low frequency of 0.002% (template counts) or 0.001% (read counts) were required for clones to be classified as alloreactive. Mappable clones were those detected in sequenced pre-transplant spleen, lymph node, or MLR CFSE-low populations of the donor or recipient. The cumulative frequency of alloreactive clones was calculated as a percentage of all sequences, weighted by copy number. The clones in this table, taken by TCRdb from immuneACCESS, are in-frame only. Not every clone is retained; where verified, under half of the shortfall comes from an unresolved V gene, and the cause of the rest is unknown. The D gene and trimming were derived from the DNA, and the V and J assignments and clone size from that table. The sample contains around 39,000 clones, approximately 93% of them found a single time. Jointly, the top ten make up roughly 4% of the sample.

There are 13 amino acids in the CDR3, from cysteine to phenylalanine inclusive. Of all the DNA, just the CDR3 is kept, 39 bases in frame from base 1. The germline V gene provides CDR1 MNHEY and CDR2 SVGAGI. The germline ends are 2 bases apart after V is trimmed by 5 bases and J by 0 bases. The sequence links TRBV6-5 to TRBJ1-6; a confident D gene designation cannot be given. This TCR was sampled from a human patient who received an intestinal transplant, so some T cells may come from the graft donor. The sample consisted of PBMCs, taken 734 days after intestinal transplantation. The nucleotides read TGTGCCAGCAGTCGCTCCTATAATTCACCCCTCCACTTT. Translated, this gives CASSRSYNSPLHF.